This TCR beta chain is from a study of T-cell memory formation after mild COVID-19. V lost 1 base, J lost 1 base, and 20 bases stayed unmatched. This CDR3 is 22 amino acids long. Per the germline V gene, CDR1 is SGHVS and CDR2 is FQNEAQ. TCRdb processed the 5' RACE reads anew with MiXCR; each CDR3 protein has one entry. The sample has approximately 390,000 distinct CDR3 sequences, 16% seen once. Findings and limits, study-wide: Whether day 37 second-wave clones are SARS-CoV-2-specific was not confirmed.

To note about this clonotype: Its specificity is not known.

The sequenced sample consisted of PBMCs or a T cell subset sorted from them (not recorded which). This receptor was obtained from a man younger than 30 who had mild COVID-19 (a few samples of this study predate the infection). Cell type and time point are not known. J is TRBJ2-2 and V is TRBV7-8; 8 nucleotides line up with TRBD1. In DNA form, the CDR3 reads TGTGCCAGCAGCTTAGTAGTGGTCGGACAGGGTTTTAATAGCCGGAACACCGGGGAGCTGTTTTTT. Protein: CASSLVVVGQGFNSRNTGELFF. The whole variable domain, filled in from reference TRBV7-8 and TRBJ2-2, reads GAGVSQSPRYKVAKRGQDVALRCDPISGHVSLFWYQQALGQGPEFLTYFQNEAQLDKSGLPSDRFFAERPEGSVSTLKIQRTQQEDSAVYLCASSLVVVGQGFNSRNTGELFFGEGSRLTVL.